The TCR beta chain under discussion was sequenced for a study of cytomegalovirus exposure and HLA in healthy donors. Findings and limits, study-wide: The likely explanation for a cluster of highly shared sequence variants was sequencing artifact.

It was with 60 Vbeta and 13 Jbeta primers that the PCR ran. Profiling relied on immunoSEQ multiplex PCR, and the TCRdb table lists in-frame clones only, not all of them. In the table there are about 160,000 clones, 82% of which are singletons. In the case of this clone: No antigen is known for it.

Trimming pared 5 bases from V and 4 bases from J, leaving 17 bases between. The CDR3 covers 15 residues. Germline assignment: CDR1 SGHVS and CDR2 FQNEAQ. The sample was PBMCs. The chain recombines TRBV7-8 with TRBJ1-1; D is possibly TRBD1 (6 bases). This receptor was taken from a male donor in good health and CMV-seronegative. This chain's CDR3 is CASSAHVGAGTEAFF. In DNA form, the CDR3 reads TGTGCCAGCAGCGCTCATGTGGGGGCCGGCACTGAAGCTTTCTTT. The full variable domain, in which reference TRBV7-8 and TRBJ1-1 provide the parts outside the CDR3, is GAGVSQSPRYKVAKRGQDVALRCDPISGHVSLFWYQQALGQGPEFLTYFQNEAQLDKSGLPSDRFFAERPEGSVSTLKIQRTQQEDSAVYLCASSAHVGAGTEAFFGQGTRLTVV.